The clone carrying this T cell receptor (beta chain) was detected only a few times. Its antigen is still unknown. This record belongs to a study of T-cell memory formation after mild COVID-19. V was cut by 5 bases and J by 13 bases, with 12 bases left in between. CDR1 and CDR2 from the germline V gene are MNHEY and SVGAGI. CDR3 size: 12 residues. TCRdb re-called the 5' RACE reads with MiXCR, one entry per CDR3 protein. The sample shows about 82,000 distinct CDR3 sequences, roughly an eighth of them seen only once. Study-level points and caveats: The appearance of some responding clones in pre-infection memory suggested that cross-reactive memory joined.

The chain couples TRBV6-5 to TRBJ1-6, with D perhaps TRBD1 (6 bases). This clonotype was obtained from an adult woman who had mild COVID-19 (a few samples of this study predate the infection). Cell type and time point are not known. The specimen sequenced was PBMCs or a T cell subset sorted from them (not recorded which). CDR3 sequence reads: CASSPGEGPLHF. CDR3 sequence (DNA): TGTGCCAGCAGTCCAGGGGAGGGGCCCCTCCACTTT.